The entry below gives a single T cell receptor (beta chain) sequence along with its context. The sample originates from a study of blood T cell repertoires in COVID-19. Germline V gene data show CDR1 as SGHAT and CDR2 as FQNNGV. V lost 5 bases, J lost 8 bases, and 8 bases stayed unmatched. This CDR3 has 15 residues. Sequenced by immunoSEQ multiplex PCR; TCRdb stores in-frame clones only, minus some. The sample lists tens of thousands of clones; around 90% were seen once. This TCR derives from a man over 45 with active COVID-19. This chain connects TRBV11-2 to TRBJ1-4, with 10 bases fitting TRBD1. Sequenced material: peripheral blood. CDR3 amino acids: CASSRTGGDGEKLFF. CDR3 sequence (DNA): TGTGCCAGCAGCCGGACAGGGGGGGATGGGGAAAAACTGTTTTTT.